The sequence of this T cell receptor (beta chain) was determined in a study of CD8+ T cells in alopecia areata. Across the whole study: Patients in the study were on tofacitinib for 6 to 18 months, then off it for 6 months. The study, taken as a whole, reports: Shared TCR sequences were less clear between patients than in mice, possibly partly from HLA diversity.

Comment on this clone: Antigen specificity is unknown.

The CDR3 runs 15 residues. Germline V gene sequence: CDR1 MGHDK, CDR2 SYGVNS. Deletions cut 1 base from V and 6 bases from J, with 12 bases between. Both CD4+ and CD8+ T cells were separated by sorting PBMCs. RNA, once extracted, was reverse transcribed into cDNA for use as the sequencing template. Profiling relied on immunoSEQ multiplex PCR, and the TCRdb table lists in-frame clones only, not all of them. The sample carries around 140,000 clones, 40% to 65% recorded once. Sequenced here: CD4+ T cells sorted from blood, sampled at week 0. This chain uses TRBV25-1 with TRBJ2-2; perhaps TRBD2 as D (5 bases). The receptor comes from a human donor with alopecia areata. The CDR3 sequence: CASSESIGIAGELFF. The DNA for the CDR3 is TGTGCCAGCAGTGAATCCATCGGGATCGCCGGGGAGCTGTTTTTT.